These 20 T cell receptor beta chains came from one sample sequenced in a study of cytomegalovirus exposure and HLA in healthy donors. The PCR was carried out with 60 Vbeta primers and 13 Jbeta primers. Sequencing was performed with immunoSEQ multiplex PCR; in TCRdb, only in-frame clones are kept and a portion is missing. In the table there are fewer than 140,000 clones, more than 65% of which are singletons. The sample comprised PBMCs. These TCRs come from a boy between 10 and 17 years old in good health and CMV-seronegative.

About this clone itself: A read error may produce the germline difference seen at one junction end. The chain recombines TRBV7-9 with TRBJ1-5, with 7 nucleotides matching TRBD1. The CDR3 covers 17 residues. Germline CDR1 is SEHNR and CDR2 is FQNEAQ (reference sequence). CDR3 coding DNA: TGTTCCAGCAGCCCAGCCCGAACAGGGGAATCGAATCAGCCCCAGCATTTT. It specifies CSSSPARTGESNQPQHF. Drawing the rest from reference TRBV7-9 and TRBJ1-5, the complete variable domain is DTGVSQNPRHKITKRGQNVTFRCDPISEHNRLYWYRQTLGQGPEFLTYFQNEAQLEKSRLLSDRFSAERPKGSFSTLEIQRTEQGDSAMYLCSSSPARTGESNQPQHFGDGTRLSIL.

The chain links TRBV29-1 to TRBJ1-3; the D is unclear. Germline CDR1 and CDR2: SQVTM and ANQGSEA. CDR3 length: 13 residues. V was pared by 4 bases and J by 0 bases, with 7 bases between. The chain's CDR3 is CSVVFSSGNTIYF. CDR3 nucleotides: TGCAGCGTTGTGTTTAGCTCTGGAAACACCATATATTTT.

This clone was seen more than once but under ten times. The chain combines TRBV28 with TRBJ2-1; D possibly corresponds to TRBD1 (6 bases). The CDR3 loop spans 12 amino acids. Germline assignment: CDR1 MDHEN and CDR2 SYDVKM. V was trimmed by 4 bases and J by 12 bases, leaving 13 bases between them. The CDR3 sequence: CASSSGVIGQFF. The CDR3 coding sequence is TGTGCCAGCAGTTCAGGGGTTATAGGGCAGTTCTTC.

The V and J genes are TRBV10-2 and TRBJ1-5, with D possibly being TRBD1 (5 bases). The CDR3 is 16 residues long. Between the trimmed V and J ends, which lost 6 bases and 5 bases, there was a span of 20 bases. Germline V gives CDR1 WSHSY, CDR2 SAAADI. CDR3 loop: CASRGWGDNGHQPQHF. The CDR3 DNA is TGCGCCAGCAGAGGTTGGGGGGATAATGGGCATCAGCCCCAGCATTTT.

This chain links TRBV6-1 with TRBJ1-4; no firm D call. The CDR3 is made up of 14 amino acids. Germline V gene sequence: CDR1 MNHNS, CDR2 SASEGT. V shed 5 bases and J shed 0 bases, with 7 bases lying between them. CDR3 residues: CASSHGATNEKLFF. The CDR3 bases are TGTGCCAGCAGTCACGGTGCAACTAATGAAAAACTGTTTTTT.

For the CDR3, the DNA is TGCAGCGTTGAGACGGGGAACACTGAAGCTTTCTTT. This gives the protein CSVETGNTEAFF. This chain links TRBV29-1 with TRBJ1-1; D is uncertain. The length of the CDR3 is 12 residues. V shed 3 bases and J shed 1 base, with 6 bases lying between them. CDR1 and CDR2 from the germline V gene are SQVTM and ANQGSEA.

This clone occurred once. Here the CDR3 reads CASSLAGWSTYEQYF. The CDR3, as DNA: TGTGCCAGCAGCTTGGCCGGGTGGTCAACCTACGAGCAGTACTTC. The V gene is TRBV5-6, the J gene TRBJ2-7; D remains ambiguous. Germline V gene sequence: CDR1 SGHDT, CDR2 YYEEEE. This CDR3 has 15 amino acids. V lost 0 bases and J lost 2, with 12 bases in between.

The chain employs TRBV5-4 and TRBJ1-1, with 7 bases lining up with TRBD1. Germline values: CDR1 SGHNT, CDR2 YYREEE (reference sequence). This CDR3 has 16 residues. V dropped 1 base and J dropped 5; count of bases not matched to a gene: 11. The CDR3 nucleotides read TGTGCCAGCAGCTTGTTTTCGGCAGGGGGTAGAACTGAAGCTTTCTTT. It encodes CASSLFSAGGRTEAFF.

This clone was picked up a small number of times. V gene TRBV2 combines with J gene TRBJ2-3; D gene unclear. The V end lost 6 bases, the J end lost 3 bases, and 13 bases lay between the germline ends. The CDR3 is made up of 14 amino acids. Germline V lookup: CDR1 SNHLY, CDR2 FYNNEI. The CDR3 sequence is CASREAVRTDTQYF. For the CDR3, the DNA is TGTGCCAGCAGAGAGGCGGTGAGGACAGATACGCAGTATTTT.

The rearrangement joins TRBV19 to TRBJ2-7; no firm D call. Trimming left V 5 bases short and J 1 base short, with 12 bases between. Germline CDR1 is LNHDA and CDR2 is SQIVND (reference sequence). The CDR3 extends over 14 amino acids. This CDR3 reads CASSAELTSYEQYF. The CDR3 bases are TGTGCCAGTAGTGCCGAACTCACTTCCTACGAGCAGTACTTC.

V gene TRBV6-6 combines with J gene TRBJ1-1, with 7 bases lining up with TRBD1. V shed 6 bases and J 1 base; nucleotides not matched to a gene: 5. The CDR3 is 14 amino acids. CDR1 MNHNY and CDR2 SVGAGI come from the germline V gene (reference sequence). The DNA for the CDR3 is TGTGCCAGCAGCTGGAGACAGGGGAACACTGAAGCTTTCTTT. This codes for CASSWRQGNTEAFF.

The count of this clone is one. V and J are TRBV11-2 and TRBJ2-7; possibly TRBD2 for D (6 bases). This CDR3 is built from 16 residues. Germline CDR1 and CDR2: SGHAT and FQNNGV. V shed 8 bases and J shed 4 bases, with 24 bases lying between them. In DNA, the CDR3 is TGTGCCAGCCGACGGGGACTCCAGACTCTTCAATACGAGCAGTACTTC. The encoded protein is CASRRGLQTLQYEQYF.

The chain uses TRBV30 and TRBJ2-2; D remains unclear. V lost 5 bases and J lost 0, with 4 bases in between. This CDR3 spans 12 amino acids. From germline, CDR1 is GTSNPN and CDR2 SVGIG (reference sequence). CDR3 nucleotide sequence: TGTGCCTGGGACACGAACACCGGGGAGCTGTTTTTT. Protein product: CAWDTNTGELFF.

The chain joins TRBV9 to TRBJ2-3; unclear D gene. The germline V gene encodes CDR1 SGDLS and CDR2 YYNGEE. CDR3 length: 16 residues. V was cut by 2 bases and J by 0 bases, with 13 bases left in between. CDR3 protein: CASSVIGASSTDTQYF. CDR3 nucleotide sequence: TGTGCCAGCAGCGTGATAGGAGCGTCTAGCACAGATACGCAGTATTTT.

The CDR3 DNA follows: TGTGCCAGCAGTCCTAGCGGGGTCTCCTACAATGAGCAGTTCTTC. This translates into CASSPSGVSYNEQFF. The chain couples TRBV6-1 to TRBJ2-1, with 9 positions matching TRBD2. CDR3 size: 15 residues. V gave up 5 bases and J gave up 0 bases; unmatched junction bases: 2. The germline V gene has CDR1 MNHNS and CDR2 SASEGT.

The CDR3 region is CASSFGRDSGDTETQYF. The CDR3, as DNA: TGTGCCAGCAGTTTTGGTAGAGACTCCGGGGATACAGAGACCCAGTACTTC. V and J are TRBV28 and TRBJ2-5; a weak D match, TRBD2 (5 bases). The CDR3 runs to 17 residues. Looked up from germline, CDR1 is MDHEN and CDR2 is SYDVKM. V lost 3 bases, J lost 4 bases, and 21 bases lay in between.

This chain connects TRBV11-3 to TRBJ2-1; tentative D call: TRBD1 (6 bases). The CDR3 loop spans 13 amino acids. V was trimmed by 0 bases and J by 10 bases, leaving 10 bases between them. Germline-derived CDR1 and CDR2 are SGHNT and YENEEA. The CDR3 here is CASSLDLDREQFF. Here the CDR3 DNA reads TGTGCCAGCAGCTTAGATTTGGACAGAGAGCAGTTCTTC.

The sample holds a few counts of this clone. The chain couples TRBV29-1 to TRBJ2-2, with unresolved D. CDR1 SQVTM and CDR2 ANQGSEA come from the germline V gene. CDR3 length: 12 amino acids. V lost 3 bases and J 6 bases, leaving 8 bases between the germline ends. This CDR3 reads CSVELGAGELFF. Here the CDR3 DNA reads TGCAGCGTTGAGCTCGGTGCCGGGGAGCTGTTTTTT.

The CDR3 reads CASSQGGGTEAFF. The CDR3 nucleotides are TGCGCCAGCAGCCAGGGGGGAGGCACTGAAGCTTTCTTT. The chain uses TRBV5-1 and TRBJ1-1, with TRBD1 matching 7 bases. The V segment lost 4 bases and the J segment 4 bases; nucleotides outside the gene matches: 4. The CDR3 has 13 residues. The germline gives CDR1 SGHRS, CDR2 YFSETQ. Drawing the rest from reference TRBV5-1 and TRBJ1-1, the complete variable domain is KAGVTQTPRYLIKTRGQQVTLSCSPISGHRSVSWYQQTPGQGLQFLFEYFSETQRNKGNFPGRFSGRQFSNSRSEMNVSTLELGDSALYLCASSQGGGTEAFFGQGTRLTVV.

This clone was seen a few times. The CDR3 sequence is CASSFTGFQEKLFF. CDR3 nucleotides: TGTGCCAGCAGCTTCACAGGGTTTCAAGAAAAACTGTTTTTT. The chain employs TRBV28 and TRBJ1-4; a weak D match, TRBD1 (6 bases). Germline loops: CDR1 MDHEN, CDR2 SYDVKM. This CDR3 is 14 amino acids long. Trimming pared 6 bases from V and 8 bases from J, leaving 16 bases between.